This T cell receptor (beta chain) originates from a study of cytotoxic CD8 clonotypes in ibrutinib-treated CLL. Study-level information: Responses comprised 24 partial and 2 complete; at median approximately 68 months, roughly 15 remained remitted and some 12 progressed. Study-level findings and limits: Collection times varied between progressing and sustained-remission patients. Treatment left the uncommon public clonotypes either contracted or stable in frequency.

As to this clone: Its antigen is unidentified.

The CDR3 runs 15 residues. V was pared by 5 bases and J by 3 bases, with 16 bases between. The germline V gene encodes CDR1 SGHTA and CDR2 FQGNSA. The assay was immunoSEQ multiplex PCR, and TCRdb's table has in-frame clones only and misses some. The table has about 19,000 clones, approximately 84% seen once. The input for sequencing was PBMCs, taken before ibrutinib treatment. The genes are TRBV7-2 and TRBJ2-5, with D possibly matching TRBD2 (7 bases). The TCR comes from a human donor with chronic lymphocytic leukemia. CDR3 in DNA: TGTGCCAGCAGCCCTCAGCTAGGGGGGGAAGAGACCCAGTACTTC. Translation: CASSPQLGGEETQYF.